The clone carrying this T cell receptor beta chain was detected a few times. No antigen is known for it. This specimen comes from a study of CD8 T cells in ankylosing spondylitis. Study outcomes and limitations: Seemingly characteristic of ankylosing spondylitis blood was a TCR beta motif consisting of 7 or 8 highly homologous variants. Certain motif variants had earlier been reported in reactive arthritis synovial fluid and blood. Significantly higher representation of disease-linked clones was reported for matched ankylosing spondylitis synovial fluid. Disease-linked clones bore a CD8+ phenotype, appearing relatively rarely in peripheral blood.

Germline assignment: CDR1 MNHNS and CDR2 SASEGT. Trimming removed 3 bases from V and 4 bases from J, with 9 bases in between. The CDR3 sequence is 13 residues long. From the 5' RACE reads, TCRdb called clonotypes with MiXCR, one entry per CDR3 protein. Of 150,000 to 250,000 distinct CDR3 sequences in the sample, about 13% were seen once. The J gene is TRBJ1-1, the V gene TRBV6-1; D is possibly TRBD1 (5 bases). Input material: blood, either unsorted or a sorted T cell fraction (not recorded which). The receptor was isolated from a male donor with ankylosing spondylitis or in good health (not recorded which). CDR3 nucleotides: TGTGCCAGCAGTGAGGGGGAGTCCACTGAAGCTTTCTTT. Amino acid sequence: CASSEGESTEAFF.